A single sample gave rise to the 29 T cell receptor beta chains below, sequenced in a study of cytomegalovirus exposure and HLA in healthy donors. Use of 60 Vbeta and 13 Jbeta primers characterized the PCR. This table comes from immunoSEQ multiplex PCR, and its TCRdb copy is limited to in-frame clones, with some not included. The table includes approximately 150,000 clones, roughly 73% detected once. Sequencing was done on a sample of PBMCs. The receptor set was obtained from a man between 40 and 49 years old in good health and CMV-seronegative.

This clone appeared a single time. This chain joins TRBV27 and TRBJ1-2, with TRBD1 matching over 7 bases. Germline CDR1 MNHEY, CDR2 SMNVEV (reference sequence). V lost 6 bases to trimming and J lost 4 bases; unmatched junction nucleotides: 5. This CDR3 has 13 amino acids. CDR3 nucleotides: TGTGCCAGCAGCCTGGGACAGCTCTATGGCTACACCTTC. It encodes CASSLGQLYGYTF.

The chain employs TRBV5-8 and TRBJ1-5, with no clear D. This CDR3 has 16 amino acids. Trimming took 4 bases from V and 1 from J, leaving 15 bases between them. CDR1 is SGHTS, CDR2 YDEGEE, per germline. The CDR3 sequence is CASSQPPEISNQPQHF. In DNA, the CDR3 is TGTGCCAGCAGCCAACCCCCGGAGATCAGCAATCAGCCCCAGCATTTT.

V and J are TRBV5-4 and TRBJ2-1; 7 bases are a match to TRBD1. The ends lost 3 bases at V and 4 bases at J; junction bases unmatched: 10. CDR1 and CDR2 from the germline V gene are SGHNT and YYREEE (reference sequence). This CDR3 is built from 16 residues. In DNA, the CDR3 is TGTGCCAGCAGCTCCCAGGGACAGCCAATTTACAATGAGCAGTTCTTC. Its protein is CASSSQGQPIYNEQFF.

The CDR3 DNA is TGTGCCAGCAGCGTAGGGGCGGTGACAGGGAGCACAGATACGCAGTATTTT. Amino acids: CASSVGAVTGSTDTQYF. The chain uses TRBV9 and TRBJ2-3; 7 nucleotides match TRBD1. V dropped 0 bases and J dropped 0; count of bases not matched to a gene: 7. The CDR3 spans 17 residues. The germline gives CDR1 SGDLS, CDR2 YYNGEE.

CDR3 protein: CASSQTMNTEAFF. In DNA form, the CDR3 reads TGCGCCAGCAGCCAAACAATGAACACTGAAGCTTTCTTT. The V and J genes are TRBV5-1 and TRBJ1-1; D gene uncertain. The CDR3 runs 13 residues. The V gene lost 4 bases and the J gene lost 0 bases, with 7 bases spanning the gap. Germline-derived CDR1 and CDR2 are SGHRS and YFSETQ.

Points on this clone: One end of the junction is discordant with germline, which a read error may explain. The chain links TRBV6-5 to TRBJ1-2; D may be TRBD1 (6 bases). Germline loops: CDR1 MNHEY, CDR2 SVGAGI. CDR3 size: 12 residues. Written as DNA, the CDR3 is TGTGCCAGCTGTGACAGGACCTATGGCAACACCTTC. The encoded protein is CASCDRTYGNTF.

The rearrangement joins TRBV5-1 to TRBJ2-1, with TRBD2 matching 14 bases. The V gene's germline CDR1 is SGHRS and CDR2 YFSETQ. Trimming at V came to 2 bases and at J to 10 bases, leaving 5 bases not matched to a gene. The CDR3 runs 15 residues. DNA of the CDR3: TGCGCCAGCAGCTTATCTGGACTAGCGGGGGGAGAGCAGTTCTTC. Protein: CASSLSGLAGGEQFF.

The J gene is TRBJ2-3, the V gene TRBV7-2, with TRBD2 matching 7 bases. This CDR3 contains 14 residues. The germline gives CDR1 SGHTA, CDR2 FQGNSA. With V trimmed by 2 bases and J by 2 bases, 1 base remained unmatched. In DNA, the CDR3 is TGTGCCAGCAGCTTACGGGGGGACACAGATACGCAGTATTTT. Translation: CASSLRGDTDTQYF.

The chain carries TRBV2 and TRBJ2-3; weak D call: TRBD2 (6 bases). This CDR3 is built from 17 residues. Germline-derived CDR1 and CDR2 are SNHLY and FYNNEI. Trimming took off 5 bases at V and 7 bases at J, with 25 bases between the two ends. Here the CDR3 reads CASSPDPLAVPTNTQYF. DNA for the CDR3: TGTGCCAGCAGTCCGGATCCCTTAGCGGTCCCGACAAATACGCAGTATTTT.

This clone was observed a handful of times. This chain links TRBV30 with TRBJ1-1; possible D gene TRBD1, 5 bases. Germline V gene lookup returns CDR1 GTSNPN and CDR2 SVGIG (reference sequence). V gave up 7 bases and J gave up 4 bases, with 16 bases separating them. This CDR3 region has 13 residues. As DNA, the CDR3 is TGTGCCTATACGGCAGGGTGGGGCACTGAAGCTTTCTTT. Residues: CAYTAGWGTEAFF.

This chain links TRBV10-2 with TRBJ2-7; D might be TRBD2 (6 bases). Germline CDR1 WSHSY, CDR2 SAAADI. V was cut by 2 bases and J by 2 bases, with 13 bases left in between. The CDR3 sequence is 15 residues long. The CDR3 bases are TGCGCCAGCAGTGAGCTGGGGCGGGACCCCTACGAGCAGTACTTC. Amino acids: CASSELGRDPYEQYF.

The chain joins TRBV4-1 to TRBJ2-2, with D maybe TRBD2 (5 bases). The length of the CDR3 is 17 residues. Trimming cost V 4 bases and J 6 bases, with 21 bases left between them. Germline V CDR1 and CDR2: MGHRA, YSYEKL. The CDR3 bases are TGCGCCAGCAGCCTTCCTGCCTGGGCGGAGGAGGCCGGGGAGCTGTTTTTT. It is translated as CASSLPAWAEEAGELFF.

The V gene is TRBV4-3, the J gene TRBJ2-7; TRBD1 matches at 7 bases. The CDR3 spans 15 residues. After removal of 0 bases from V and 4 bases from J, the junction contained 6 bases not matched to a gene. The germline gives CDR1 LGHNA, CDR2 YSLEER. The CDR3, as DNA: TGCGCCAGCAGCCAAGAGCCCGGGACAGCTTACGAGCAGTACTTC. It yields the protein CASSQEPGTAYEQYF.

V usage is TRBV4-3 and J usage is TRBJ1-1; 7 nucleotides match TRBD1. Unmatched junction bases numbered 12, after V lost 3 bases and J lost 5 bases. This CDR3 comprises 16 residues. The germline gives CDR1 LGHNA, CDR2 YSLEER. CDR3 sequence: CASSHAIGGGNTEAFF. The CDR3, as DNA: TGCGCCAGCAGCCATGCCATAGGGGGCGGAAATACTGAAGCTTTCTTT.

The rearrangement links TRBV29-1 to TRBJ2-7; 9 bases fit TRBD1. The germline V gene has CDR1 SQVTM and CDR2 ANQGSEA. Losses at the gene ends were 1 base for V and 4 bases for J; bases not matched to a gene: 11. CDR3 length equals 16 residues. CDR3 protein: CSVEVPDRGSRYEQYF. The CDR3 DNA reads as TGCAGCGTTGAAGTCCCCGACAGGGGGAGCCGATACGAGCAGTACTTC.

The chain recombines TRBV4-1 with TRBJ1-2, with a tentative D call TRBD1 (6 bases). V gave up 1 base and J gave up 1 base, with 10 bases separating them. This CDR3 contains 15 residues. Germline assignment: CDR1 MGHRA and CDR2 YSYEKL. DNA of the CDR3: TGCGCCAGCAGCCAAGGACAGGTCGATAACTATGGCTACACCTTC. Translation: CASSQGQVDNYGYTF.

The chain links TRBV5-1 to TRBJ2-7; 7 positions match TRBD2. Germline V gene lookup returns CDR1 SGHRS and CDR2 YFSETQ. The V gene end was trimmed by 4 bases and the J gene end by 2 bases; junction bases not matched to a gene: 9. This CDR3 comprises 15 residues. The CDR3 here is CASSGQGAGPYEQYF. CDR3 nucleotides: TGCGCCAGCAGCGGCCAAGGAGCGGGGCCCTACGAGCAGTACTTC. The full variable domain, in which reference TRBV5-1 and TRBJ2-7 provide the parts outside the CDR3, is KAGVTQTPRYLIKTRGQQVTLSCSPISGHRSVSWYQQTPGQGLQFLFEYFSETQRNKGNFPGRFSGRQFSNSRSEMNVSTLELGDSALYLCASSGQGAGPYEQYFGPGTRLTVT.

V and J are TRBV7-6 and TRBJ1-3; possible D gene TRBD1, 5 bases. V was trimmed by 3 bases and J by 1 base, leaving 13 bases between them. CDR1 is SGHVS and CDR2 is FNYEAQ in the germline V gene. This CDR3 has 16 residues. CDR3 in DNA: TGTGCCAGCAGCTTTGGTGACAGCACTTCTGGAAACACCATATATTTT. Translating gives CASSFGDSTSGNTIYF.

J is TRBJ2-1 and V is TRBV5-1, with 10 bases identical to TRBD2. The V segment lost 0 bases and the J segment 9 bases; nucleotides outside the gene matches: 6. CDR1 and CDR2 (germline): SGHRS, YFSETQ. CDR3 size: 15 residues. The CDR3, as DNA: TGCGCCAGCAGCTTGGAAGCGGGGGGGCGGATTGAGCAGTTCTTC. The encoded protein is CASSLEAGGRIEQFF.

V gene TRBV5-6 combines with J gene TRBJ2-5; TRBD1 matches at 7 bases. The better agreement between TRBJ2-7 and the DNA end casts doubt on the J call. Germline-derived CDR1 and CDR2 are SGHDT and YYEEEE. CDR3 size: 17 residues. The CDR3 protein is CASSFAAGTAAHYEQYF. Here the CDR3 DNA reads TGTGCCAGCAGCTTCGCGGCAGGGACAGCTGCCCACTACGAGCAGTACTTC.

The chain couples TRBV4-2 to TRBJ2-7; TRBD2 might be the D (5 bases). Trimming left V 3 bases short and J 4 bases short, with 13 bases between. Per germline, CDR1 LGHNA and CDR2 YNFKEQ. CDR3 length equals 14 residues. The CDR3 DNA is TGTGCCAGCAGCCACGACGGGGATCTATACGAGCAGTACTTC. This codes for CASSHDGDLYEQYF.

This clone was counted a few times. The V and J genes are TRBV10-3 and TRBJ1-5; 12 bases line up with TRBD1. Trimming removed 3 bases from V and 6 bases from J; junction bases left unmatched: 6. This CDR3 spans 16 amino acids. Germline V gene lookup returns CDR1 ENHRY and CDR2 SYGVKD. CDR3 sequence (DNA): TGTGCCATCAGTGACCAGGGACAGGGGGCCGGTCAGCCCCAGCATTTT. This codes for CAISDQGQGAGQPQHF.

This clone was observed once. The genes are TRBV7-2 and TRBJ1-1; D uncertain. V was shortened by 4 bases and J by 7 bases, with 7 bases between the two germline ends. Germline loops: CDR1 SGHTA, CDR2 FQGNSA. CDR3 length equals 11 residues. The CDR3 region has the DNA TGTGCCAGCAGCTACGGGAATGAAGCTTTCTTT. This encodes CASSYGNEAFF. Filled out from reference TRBV7-2 and TRBJ1-1, the complete variable domain reads GAGVSQSPSNKVTEKGKDVELRCDPISGHTALYWYRQSLGQGLEFLIYFQGNSAPDKSGLPSDRFSAERTGGSVSTLTIQRTQQEDSAVYLCASSYGNEAFFGQGTRLTVV.

The chain carries TRBV2 and TRBJ2-5; 8 bases are a match to TRBD2. Germline V gene lookup returns CDR1 SNHLY and CDR2 FYNNEI. V gave up 7 bases and J gave up 14 bases; unmatched junction bases: 15. This CDR3 has 13 amino acids. The CDR3 spells CASKPGLGQFFYF. CDR3 bases: TGTGCCAGCAAGCCGGGACTAGGCCAATTTTTTTACTTC.

The rearrangement joins TRBV1 to TRBJ2-1; the tabulated D call, TRBD2, remains unverified against the DNA. TRBV1 is designated a pseudogene. CDR3 length: 19 residues. The CDR3 here is CTSSQDTQELTGGPNEQFF. The DNA for the CDR3 is TGCACCAGCAGCCAAGATACTCAGGAGCTAACGGGGGGGCCCAATGAGCAGTTCTTC.

The chain combines TRBV5-4 with TRBJ2-7; the D is unclear. This CDR3 is 11 amino acids long. Trimming removed 5 bases from V and 2 bases from J, with 5 bases in between. Germline CDR1 SGHNT, CDR2 YYREEE (reference sequence). For the CDR3, the DNA is TGTGCCAGCAGTACAACCTACGAGCAGTACTTC. Protein product: CASSTTYEQYF.

This clone was recorded only once. The rearrangement uses TRBV6-4 and TRBJ1-1; unclear D gene. Trimming cost V 3 bases and J 4 bases, with 24 bases left between them. CDR1 is MRHNA and CDR2 is SNTAGT in the germline V gene. The CDR3 covers 18 residues. CDR3 loop: CASSEEPLRPLQVTEAFF. The DNA for the CDR3 is TGTGCCAGCAGTGAGGAACCCTTGAGACCTCTCCAGGTCACTGAAGCTTTCTTT.

Of note for this clone: At one of its ends the junction is not consistent with the germline gene, which may arise from a read error. The V and J genes are TRBV4-3 and TRBJ1-1; 7 nucleotides line up with TRBD1. This CDR3 is 14 amino acids long. The germline V gene encodes CDR1 LGHNA and CDR2 YSLEER. CDR3 residues: CASSQDRVNTEAFF. CDR3 in DNA: TGCGCCAGCAGTCAAGACAGGGTTAATACTGAAGCTTTCTTT.

The chain joins TRBV5-6 to TRBJ1-2; 9 bases map to TRBD1. CDR3 length: 13 residues. Germline CDR1 is SGHDT and CDR2 is YYEEEE. Trimming cost V 4 bases and J 8 bases; bases outside gene matches: 6. CDR3 in amino acids: CASSPGQGRGYTF. CDR3 sequence (DNA): TGTGCCAGCAGCCCGGGACAGGGTCGAGGCTACACCTTC.